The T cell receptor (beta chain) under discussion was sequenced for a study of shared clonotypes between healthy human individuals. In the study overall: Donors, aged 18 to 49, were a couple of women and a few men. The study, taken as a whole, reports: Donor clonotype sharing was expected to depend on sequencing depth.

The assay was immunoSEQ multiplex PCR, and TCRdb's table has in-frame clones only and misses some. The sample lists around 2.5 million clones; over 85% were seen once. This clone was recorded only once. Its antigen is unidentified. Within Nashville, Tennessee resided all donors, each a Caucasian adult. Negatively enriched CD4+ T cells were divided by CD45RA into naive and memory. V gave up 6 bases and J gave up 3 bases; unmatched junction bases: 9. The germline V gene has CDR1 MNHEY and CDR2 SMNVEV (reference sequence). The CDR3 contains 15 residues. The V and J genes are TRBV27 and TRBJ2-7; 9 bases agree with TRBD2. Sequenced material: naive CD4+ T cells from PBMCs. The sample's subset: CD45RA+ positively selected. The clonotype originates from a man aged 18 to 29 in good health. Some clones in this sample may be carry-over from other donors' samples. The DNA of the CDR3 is TGTGCCAGCAGCACCCCGGGACTAGCTATCTACGAGCAGTACTTC. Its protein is CASSTPGLAIYEQYF.